The 9 T cell receptor beta chains given below trace back to one sample, sequenced in a study of T cell clonality in common variable immunodeficiency. TCRdb keeps only in-frame clones here, not all; method: immunoSEQ multiplex PCR. The sample was found to contain about 35,000 clones, and every one recurs. The specimen sequenced was peripheral blood mononuclear cells. These receptors originate from a person aged 18 to 75 in good health.

Details on this clone: The read halts 3 residues ahead of the CDR3 end, with the missing end drawn from the germline J gene. The chain carries TRBV2 and TRBJ1-5; 8 positions agree with TRBD1. CDR1 and CDR2 from the germline V gene are SNHLY and FYNNEI. This CDR3 spans 16 amino acids. After removal of 4 bases from V and 1 base from J, the junction contained 6 bases not matched to a gene. The DNA read from the CDR3 is TGTGCCAGCAGTGTCCGGGGACAGGTGAGCAATCAGCCC. Amino acid sequence: CASSVRGQVSNQP. The entire CDR3 protein reads CASSVRGQVSNQPQHF.

This clone was counted at least ten times. The read stops 3 residues short of the end of the CDR3; the missing end is completed from the germline J gene. This chain links TRBV30 with TRBJ2-7; a possible D gene is TRBD1 (6 bases). V dropped 2 bases and J dropped 2 bases, with 7 bases sitting between them. The germline CDR1 and CDR2 sequences are GTSNPN and SVGIG (reference sequence). CDR3 length equals 12 residues. The sequenced part of the CDR3 DNA is TGTGCCTGGAGTAGACAGGCCTACGAG. It specifies CAWSRQAYE. The whole CDR3 protein reads CAWSRQAYEQYF.

This clone was seen repeatedly, ten times or more. Read sequence stops 3 residues before the CDR3 end, and the germline J gene provides the missing end. This sequence joins TRBV7-9 and TRBJ1-1, with D tentatively TRBD1 (5 bases). CDR1 SEHNR and CDR2 FQNEAQ come from the germline V gene (reference sequence). CDR3 length equals 13 residues. The CDR3 bases that were read are TGTGCTAGCGCGTGGGGCGAGGGCACTGAA. Translating it yields CASAWGEGTE. The whole CDR3 region reads CASAWGEGTEAFF.

This clone was picked up many times. The read ends 3 residues shy of where the CDR3 ends; the end is completed using the germline J gene. The chain combines TRBV11-2 with TRBJ2-2; D perhaps matches TRBD1 (6 bases). V was clipped by 3 bases and J by 6 bases, with 11 bases between them. The CDR3 is 14 amino acids. Germline V gene data show CDR1 as SGHAT and CDR2 as FQNNGV. CDR3 residues: CASSFSQGSGELFF. CDR3 DNA, as far as it was read: TGTGCCAGCAGCTTCTCACAGGGCTCCGGGGAG.

There are many counts of this clone. Sequencing ends 3 residues short of the CDR3 end; the germline J gene provides the rest. The rearrangement links TRBV18 to TRBJ2-2; D unresolved. CDR1 KGHSH and CDR2 LQKENI come from the germline V gene. The germline V and J ends were trimmed by 3 bases and 2 bases, with 13 bases remaining between them. The CDR3 has 16 residues. The covered CDR3 bases are TGTGCCAGCTCACCTTGGGCCGGAGCCAACACCGGGGAG. Translation gives CASSPWAGANTGE. The entire CDR3 is CASSPWAGANTGELFF.

Many counts were recorded for this clone. The CDR3 end falls 3 residues outside the read, so it is completed with the germline J gene. The rearrangement links TRBV20-1 to TRBJ2-5, with 10 positions matching TRBD1. The CDR3 loop spans 16 amino acids. The germline V gene encodes CDR1 DFQATT and CDR2 SNEGSKA (reference sequence). The V segment lost 7 bases and the J segment 5 bases; nucleotides outside the gene matches: 16. CDR3 sequence reads: CSVPTGTGVKRETQYF. The CDR3 bases that were read are TGCAGTGTTCCCACAGGGACAGGGGTCAAGAGGGAGACC.

Many counts were recorded for this clone. The CDR3 is cut off 3 residues early in the read; its end comes from the germline J gene. J is TRBJ2-2 and V is TRBV9; D may be TRBD1 (5 bases). Germline CDR1 and CDR2: SGDLS and YYNGEE. V was shortened by 0 bases and J by 10 bases, with 28 bases between the two germline ends. The CDR3 consists of 19 residues. The CDR3 DNA, read in part, is TGTGCCAGCAGCGTAGGTGGTTGGGTCAGGGCGGCTCAACCGGTGGAG. It is translated as CASSVGGWVRAAQPVE. The whole CDR3 sequence reads CASSVGGWVRAAQPVELFF. Full variable domain (rest looked up from reference TRBV9 and TRBJ2-2): DSGVTQTPKHLITATGQRVTLRCSPRSGDLSVYWYQQSLDQGLQFLIQYYNGEERAKGNILERFSAQQFPDLHSELNLSSLELGDSALYFCASSVGGWVRAAQPVELFFGEGSRLTVL.

This clone has ten or more counts. Coverage ceases 3 residues before the CDR3 finishes, and the germline J gene fills in the end. The V and J genes are TRBV24-1 and TRBJ2-1, with D tentatively TRBD1 (6 bases). The germline V gene has CDR1 KGHDR and CDR2 SFDVKD. The CDR3 sequence is 13 residues long. V was cut by 9 bases and J by 5 bases, with 13 bases left in between. This CDR3 is CATVVPGDNEQFF. The CDR3 DNA, read in part, is TGTGCCACCGTAGTGCCAGGGGACAATGAG.

This clone was observed at least ten times. The read halts 3 residues ahead of the CDR3 end, with the missing end drawn from the germline J gene. The chain links TRBV24-1 to TRBJ2-3; D is ambiguous. Trimming removed 1 base from V and 5 bases from J, with 9 bases in between. The CDR3 extends over 14 amino acids. Germline-derived CDR1 and CDR2 are KGHDR and SFDVKD. CDR3 sequence: CATSDFPGGDTQYF. The sequenced CDR3 bases are TGTGCCACCAGTGATTTTCCAGGTGGAGATACG.